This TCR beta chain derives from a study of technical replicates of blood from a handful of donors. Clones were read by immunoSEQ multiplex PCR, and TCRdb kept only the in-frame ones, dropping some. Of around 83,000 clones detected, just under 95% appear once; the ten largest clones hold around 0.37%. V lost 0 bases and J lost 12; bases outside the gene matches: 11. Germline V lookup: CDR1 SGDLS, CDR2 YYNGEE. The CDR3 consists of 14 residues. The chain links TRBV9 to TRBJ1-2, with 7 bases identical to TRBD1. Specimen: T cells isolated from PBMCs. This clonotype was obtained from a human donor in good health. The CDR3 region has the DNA TGTGCCAGCAGCGTAGATAGTTTTCAGGGGGGCCACACCTTC. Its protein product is CASSVDSFQGGHTF.